This T cell receptor (beta chain) was recorded in a study of T cells in Graves' hyperthyroidism and ophthalmopathy. Study outcomes and limitations: Blood held most thyroid clonotypes expanded above 0.001 frequency. Stable hyperthyroidism and ophthalmopathy were separated using 13 V-J signatures.

Template material for amplifying TCR beta CDR3 regions consisted of RNA transcripts. TCR CDR3 underwent first-round RT-PCR with the HTBI primer set. TCRdb called the multiplex PCR reads again in MiXCR, with one record for every CDR3 protein. The table has around 700,000 distinct CDR3 sequences, roughly a sixth seen once. Trimming shortened V by 3 bases and J by 6 bases, and 9 bases separated the two germline ends. Germline CDR1 SQVTM, CDR2 ANQGSEA. There are 12 residues in the CDR3. Clinical symptoms, serum thyroxine, TRAb, thyroid ultrasound and orbital computed tomography informed diagnoses. In the case of this clonotype: Its antigen is undetermined.

Specimen: blood. The sequence was obtained from a woman aged 50 to 60 with Graves' hyperthyroidism that later progressed to Graves' ophthalmopathy. This chain connects TRBV29-1 to TRBJ2-1; either TRBD1 or TRBD2 may supply D (5 bases each). CDR3 DNA sequence: TGCAGCGTTGACAGGGCGGGCAATGAGCAGTTCTTC. Translated: CSVDRAGNEQFF.